The 19 T cell receptor beta chains below all came from one sample that was sequenced in a study of Ad26.COV2.S vaccination and SARS-CoV-2 variants. Treatment of the sample: 15 to 20 received Ad26.COV2.S at low or high dose, single or two shots; about five received placebo; per-sample allocation not given. Sampling was done on day 63 after the first vaccine or placebo injection. The repertoire was sequenced with immunoSEQ multiplex PCR; TCRdb's copy has only in-frame clones and lacks some. The table lists roughly 510,000 clones, about 83% of them singletons. The sequencing here drew on peripheral blood, taken in a trial of Ad26.COV2.S vaccine versus placebo. The receptors stem from a person aged 18-65 years who received the Ad26.COV2.S COVID-19 vaccine or a placebo.

The chain has TRBV5-1 and TRBJ2-2; D is perhaps TRBD2 (5 bases). CDR3 length: 15 amino acids. The germline V gene has CDR1 SGHRS and CDR2 YFSETQ. V was pared by 4 bases and J by 8 bases, with 18 bases between. The CDR3 bases are TGCGCCAGCAGCCCTCAGACCGGAGCGGTTGGGGAGCTGTTTTTT. This codes for CASSPQTGAVGELFF.

As to this clone: The germline gene is not matched at one end of the junction; a read error may be the cause. The J gene is TRBJ1-2, the V gene TRBV6-2 or TRBV6-3; perhaps TRBD1 as D (6 bases). The length of the CDR3 is 13 residues. CDR1 and CDR2 (germline): MNHEY, SVGEGT. CDR3 loop: CASSYTTGTNLRF. CDR3 bases: TGTGCCAGCAGTTACACAACCGGGACAAATCTTCGCTTC.

This clone has a single count. The V gene is TRBV7-3, the J gene TRBJ2-1; 10 positions match TRBD2. This CDR3 is built from 15 residues. The V and J ends lost 1 base and 7 bases, in that order; junction bases with no gene match: 4. Germline CDR1 reads SGHTA; CDR2 reads FQGTGA. The CDR3 sequence is CASSLIAGGRNEQFF. The DNA of the CDR3 is TGTGCCAGCAGCTTAATAGCGGGAGGTCGGAATGAGCAGTTCTTC. Full variable domain (outside the CDR3, taken from reference TRBV7-3 and TRBJ2-1): GAGVSQTPSNKVTEKGKYVELRCDPISGHTALYWYRQSLGQGPEFLIYFQGTGAADDSGLPNDRFFAVRPEGSVSTLKIQRTERGDSAVYLCASSLIAGGRNEQFFGPGTRLTVL.

This clone was observed once. The genes are TRBV30 and TRBJ2-1; TRBD2 aligns across 12 bases. Germline V gives CDR1 GTSNPN, CDR2 SVGIG (reference sequence). Trimming took 7 bases from V and 5 from J; bases not matched to a gene: 9. This CDR3 region has 15 residues. The CDR3 DNA is TGTGCCTCAACCCACCTAGCGGGAGGGGACAATGAGCAGTTCTTC. It yields the protein CASTHLAGGDNEQFF.

In its sample, this clone was seen once. This chain links TRBV6-5 with TRBJ2-1; 10 bases line up with TRBD1. Germline V CDR1 and CDR2: MNHEY, SVGAGI. The CDR3 is made up of 14 amino acids. After removal of 6 bases from V and 10 bases from J, the junction contained 9 bases not matched to a gene. Here the CDR3 reads CASSTGTGALEQFF. In DNA form, the CDR3 reads TGTGCCAGCAGCACCGGGACAGGGGCGTTGGAGCAGTTCTTC.

V usage is TRBV28 and J usage is TRBJ2-1; perhaps TRBD2 as D (5 bases). The CDR3 runs to 10 residues. Germline-derived CDR1 and CDR2 are MDHEN and SYDVKM. V lost 7 bases, J lost 7 bases, and 5 bases lay in between. CDR3 nucleotide sequence: TGTGCCAGCACGGGGAATGAGCAGTTCTTC. It encodes CASTGNEQFF.

The chain couples TRBV21-1 to TRBJ2-1. TRBV21-1 is a listed pseudogene. The CDR3 consists of 12 residues. CDR3 region: CASSKEDHEQFF. Here the CDR3 DNA reads TGTGCCAGCAGCAAAGAGGACCATGAGCAGTTCTTC.

V and J are TRBV7-2 and TRBJ2-3, with a possible D match to TRBD1 (5 bases). Germline CDR1 is SGHTA and CDR2 is FQGNSA. V was cut by 2 bases and J by 0 bases, with 9 bases left in between. The CDR3 runs 15 residues. The CDR3 DNA sequence: TGTGCCAGCAGCTTACAGGGCACTAGCACAGATACGCAGTATTTT. Protein: CASSLQGTSTDTQYF.

The chain employs TRBV11-2 and TRBJ2-3, with TRBD2 matching 14 bases. CDR3 length: 16 residues. V lost 2 bases to trimming and J lost 4 bases; unmatched junction nucleotides: 2. Per germline, CDR1 SGHAT and CDR2 FQNNGV. CDR3 region: CASSLRLAGGPDTQYF. In DNA form, the CDR3 reads TGTGCCAGCAGCTTACGACTAGCGGGAGGGCCAGATACGCAGTATTTT.

This clone was picked up one time. The chain combines TRBV5-1 with TRBJ2-5; no firm D call. Trimming took off 3 bases at V and 7 bases at J, with 19 bases between the two ends. The CDR3 contains 15 residues. Germline-derived CDR1 and CDR2 are SGHRS and YFSETQ. The CDR3: CASSYERLSDRTQYF. The CDR3 bases are TGCGCCAGCAGCTACGAACGGCTTTCGGACCGGACCCAGTACTTC.

This chain uses TRBV5-4 with TRBJ2-7; TRBD2 agrees at 11 bases. This CDR3 has 14 amino acids. After removal of 3 bases from V and 4 bases from J, the junction contained 3 bases not matched to a gene. From germline, CDR1 is SGHNT and CDR2 YYREEE (reference sequence). The CDR3 loop reads CASSSGTSGYEQYF. The DNA of the CDR3 is TGTGCCAGCAGCTCCGGGACTAGCGGATACGAGCAGTACTTC.

The rearrangement uses TRBV19 and TRBJ2-4, with TRBD1 matching 7 bases. The CDR3 length is 15 residues. Unmatched junction bases numbered 9, after V lost 6 bases and J lost 4 bases. Germline V lookup: CDR1 LNHDA, CDR2 SQIVND (reference sequence). CDR3 nucleotides: TGTGCCAGTAGCTTCGGGACAGCCCAAAAAAACATTCAGTACTTC. The encoded protein is CASSFGTAQKNIQYF.

The chain employs TRBV28 and TRBJ2-1; no clear D gene. This CDR3 is 13 amino acids long. Trimming shortened V by 4 bases and J by 6 bases, and 10 bases separated the two germline ends. Germline-derived CDR1 and CDR2 are MDHEN and SYDVKM. The CDR3 sequence: CASSSLVGNEQFF. The CDR3 DNA is TGTGCCAGCAGTTCATTAGTTGGCAATGAGCAGTTCTTC.

The chain has TRBV14 and TRBJ1-1, with D possibly being TRBD1 (5 bases). The length of the CDR3 is 14 residues. CDR1 and CDR2 from the germline V gene are SGHDN and FVKESK. V was pared by 1 base and J by 11 bases, with 17 bases between. The CDR3, as DNA: TGTGCCAGCAGCCAAGGGGGGAGCGGGGGGAATGCTTTCTTT. Translating gives CASSQGGSGGNAFF.

This chain connects TRBV2 to TRBJ2-3, with 9 bases matching TRBD2. The CDR3 extends over 17 amino acids. The V segment lost 0 bases and the J segment 6 bases; nucleotides outside the gene matches: 10. The V gene's germline CDR1 is SNHLY and CDR2 FYNNEI. The CDR3 is CASSEAGGLAGLDTQYF. Here the CDR3 DNA reads TGTGCCAGCAGTGAAGCAGGTGGTCTAGCGGGATTGGATACGCAGTATTTT.

V gene TRBV7-2 combines with J gene TRBJ1-2, with 9 bases aligning to TRBD1. Per the germline V gene, CDR1 is SGHTA and CDR2 is FQGNSA. V was pared by 5 bases and J by 4 bases, with 8 bases of the junction left unmatched. The CDR3 covers 15 residues. This chain's CDR3 is CASSEGQGALYGYTF. CDR3 in DNA: TGTGCCAGCAGCGAGGGACAGGGCGCGCTCTATGGCTACACCTTC.

CDR3 amino acids: CASSIGGQGSYEQYF. In DNA, the CDR3 is TGTGCCAGTAGTATAGGAGGGCAGGGCTCCTACGAGCAGTACTTC. The chain joins TRBV19 to TRBJ2-7, with D perhaps being TRBD1 or TRBD2 (5 bases each). This CDR3 contains 15 residues. Germline V gene data show CDR1 as LNHDA and CDR2 as SQIVND (reference sequence). V lost 1 base and J lost 0, with 10 bases in between.

This sequence joins TRBV7-8 and TRBJ1-2, with 8 positions matching TRBD1. The germline CDR1 and CDR2 sequences are SGHVS and FQNEAQ. The CDR3 spans 14 residues. V dropped 5 bases and J dropped 2; count of bases not matched to a gene: 4. CDR3 DNA: TGTGCCAGCAGCACAAACAGGGGGAACTATGGCTACACCTTC. Amino acid sequence: CASSTNRGNYGYTF.

This clone came up a few times. The DNA of the CDR3 is TGTGCCTGGAGTGTAACAGCGGCGGATTCACCCCTCCACTTT. Protein product: CAWSVTAADSPLHF. The chain couples TRBV30 to TRBJ1-6; D gene uncertain. V was shortened by 0 bases and J by 8 bases, with 11 bases between the two germline ends. The CDR3 is 14 amino acids. Germline lookup yields CDR1 GTSNPN and CDR2 SVGIG (reference sequence).